This paragraph covers one TCR beta chain sequence. This sample stems from a study of control samples from healthy donors and cancer patients. The table came from immunoSEQ multiplex PCR; TCRdb's copy has only in-frame clones and leaves some out. The repertoire holds approximately 90,000 clones, with just over 90% as singletons. The germline CDR1 and CDR2 sequences are SGHRS and YFSETQ. The CDR3 totals 12 residues. V shed 0 bases, J shed 9 bases, and the junction held 2 bases outside the gene matches. This TCR was recovered from a woman in her twenties or thirties in good health. J is TRBJ1-2 and V is TRBV5-1; 7 positions agree with TRBD1. Input material: blood. The CDR3 bases are TGCGCCAGCAGCTTGGGGGACAGCAGCTACACCTTC. It is translated as CASSLGDSSYTF. Full variable domain (remainder filled in from reference TRBV5-1 and TRBJ1-2): KAGVTQTPRYLIKTRGQQVTLSCSPISGHRSVSWYQQTPGQGLQFLFEYFSETQRNKGNFPGRFSGRQFSNSRSEMNVSTLELGDSALYLCASSLGDSSYTFGSGTRLTVV.